Described below is a single TCR beta chain sequence and its context. Its matching antigen is unknown. Since a much larger clone is just one base distant, this may be a read error. The CDR3 extends over 15 amino acids. Germline assignment: CDR1 SGHVS and CDR2 FNYEAQ. The data belong to a study of T cell repertoires in cytomegalovirus infection. Study background: Recently identified HLA-C-restricted and well-studied HLA-B-restricted CMV epitopes were used. A matching HLA type, together with CMV infection, was signaled by public TCR beta signatures.

TCRdb re-called the reads through MiXCR, storing one row per CDR3 protein. Here the sample spans 900,000 to 950,000 distinct CDR3 sequences, roughly 30% being singletons. The chain is built from TRBV7-6 and TRBJ1-3, with D perhaps TRBD1 (5 bases). The sequencing here drew on cultured CD8+ T cells from PBMCs, taken from culture after CMV antigen stimulation. This TCR was sampled from a human donor in good health (CMV status not recorded). Some clones in this sample may be carry-over from other donors' samples. For the CDR3, the DNA is TGTGTCAGCAGCCCGGGGCCAACCTCTGGAAACACCATATATTTT. Its translation is CVSSPGPTSGNTIYF.